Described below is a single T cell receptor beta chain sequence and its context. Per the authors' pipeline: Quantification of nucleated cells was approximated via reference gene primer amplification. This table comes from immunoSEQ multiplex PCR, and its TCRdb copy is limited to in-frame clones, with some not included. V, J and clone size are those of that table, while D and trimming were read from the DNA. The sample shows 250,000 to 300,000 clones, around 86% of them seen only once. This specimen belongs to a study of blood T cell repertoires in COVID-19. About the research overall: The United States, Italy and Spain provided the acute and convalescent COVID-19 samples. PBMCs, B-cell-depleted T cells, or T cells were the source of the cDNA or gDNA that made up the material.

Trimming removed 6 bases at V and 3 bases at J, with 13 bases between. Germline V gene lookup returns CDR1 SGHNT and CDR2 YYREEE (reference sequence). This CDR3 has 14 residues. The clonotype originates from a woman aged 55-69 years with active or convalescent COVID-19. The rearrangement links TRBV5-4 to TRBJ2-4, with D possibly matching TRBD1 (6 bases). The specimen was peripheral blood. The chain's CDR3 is CASKTGLDKNIQYF. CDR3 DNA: TGTGCCAGCAAAACAGGGCTGGACAAAAACATTCAGTACTTC. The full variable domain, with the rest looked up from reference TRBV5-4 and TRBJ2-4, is ETGVTQSPTHLIKTRGQQVTLRCSSQSGHNTVSWYQQALGQGPQFIFQYYREEENGRGNFPPRFSGLQFPNYSSELNVNALELDDSALYLCASKTGLDKNIQYFGAGTRLSVL.